These T cell receptor beta chains were read from a single sample in a study of graft-versus-host responses after intestinal transplantation. Measured with immunoSEQ multiplex PCR; TCRdb has only the in-frame clones, and not every one. The sample consists of approximately 7,000 clones, more than 60% of them appearing once. The sample was ileum tissue, taken roughly 55 days after transplant. The source is a human patient who received an intestinal transplant, so some T cells may come from the graft donor. The CDR3 runs from the conserved cysteine through the conserved F or W. Each record gives: D gene, J gene, clone size, V gene, CDR3 DNA, CDR3 protein. The D gene is left open where the match is weak. Clone sizes are given selectively: once, few, many, or a class where the clone is expanded.

TRBD2,TRBJ2-3,-,TRBV10-2,TGCGCCAGCAGTGAGTCGGCGCTAGCGGGGATGTCAGATACGCAGTATTTT,CASSESALAGMSDTQYF
-,TRBJ2-5,-,TRBV7-2,TGTGCCAGCAGCTTAGGTGGTGGCCCCCAAGAGACCCAGTACTTC,CASSLGGGPQETQYF
TRBD1,TRBJ1-5,-,TRBV28,TGTGCCAGCAGTTGGAGAAGGGACAGTTTTCTCAATCAGCCCCAGCATTTT,CASSWRRDSFLNQPQHF
-,TRBJ2-1,-,TRBV27,TGTGCCAGCAGTTTAGGCGCGACTAGCTACAATGAGCAGTTCTTC,CASSLGATSYNEQFF
-,TRBJ1-1,few,TRBV10-3,TGTGCCATCAGTGAGGTCAATGCGGGGACTGAAGCTTTCTTT,CAISEVNAGTEAFF
-,TRBJ2-6,-,TRBV19,TGTGCCAGTACATCTATCGCTGGGGCCAACGTCCTGACTTTC,CASTSIAGANVLTF
TRBD1,TRBJ1-5,-,TRBV6-6,TGTGCCAGCAGGCAGGGGGATCAGCCCCAGCATTTT,CASRQGDQPQHF
-,TRBJ1-2,-,TRBV10-3,TGTGCCATCACTGCGGGGAATAATGGCTACACCTTC,CAITAGNNGYTF
TRBD2,TRBJ2-6,-,TRBV5-6,TGTGCCAGCAGCATCCTAAGCGGGGTACAGTGGGCCAACGTCCTGACTTTC,CASSILSGVQWANVLTF
TRBD1,TRBJ1-2,-,TRBV7-8,TGTGCCAGCAGCTCGGGACAGAACTATGGCTACACCTTC,CASSSGQNYGYTF
TRBD2,TRBJ2-5,medium-sized,TRBV4-2,TGTGCCAGCGCAGCGGGGGGACAACAAGAGACCCAGTACTTC,CASAAGGQQETQYF
-,TRBJ2-5,few,TRBV27,TGTGCCAGCAGACCAGACAACCAAGAGACCCAGTACTTC,CASRPDNQETQYF
TRBD1,TRBJ1-3,-,TRBV11-2,TGTGCCAGCAGCGAACAGGGGCCTGGAAACACCATATATTTT,CASSEQGPGNTIYF
TRBD2,TRBJ2-1,-,TRBV13,TGTGCCAGCAGCTCCCTAGCGGGGGGGGGATCCTACAATGAGCAGTTCTTC,CASSSLAGGGSYNEQFF
TRBD1,TRBJ2-3,-,TRBV28,TGTGCCAGCAGTACTAGACAGGGGTCGGTTTTTGGCACAGATACGCAGTATTTT,CASSTRQGSVFGTDTQYF
-,TRBJ1-2,once,TRBV27,TGTGCCAGCAGTCCGGAAGGAGGGTCGGGACGTCTCTATGGCTACACCTTC,CASSPEGGSGRLYGYTF
TRBD1,TRBJ1-2,few,TRBV6-1,TGTGCCAGCAGGCCCGGGACAGGATCCTATGGCTACACCTTC,CASRPGTGSYGYTF
-,TRBJ1-6,few,TRBV5-1,TGCGCCAGCAGCCCAACCTCAGGTGCTTATAATTCACCCCTCCACTTT,CASSPTSGAYNSPLHF
TRBD1,TRBJ1-6,-,TRBV15,TGTGCCACCAGCAGAGACACAGGGGTTCCGACGAGCTCCCATAATTCACCCCTCCACTTT,CATSRDTGVPTSSHNSPLHF
-,TRBJ2-6,few,TRBV21-1,TGTGCCAGCAGCAAGGGGATGGACAGGTCAGTCTCTGGGGCCAACGTCCTGACTTTC,CASSKGMDRSVSGANVLTF
-,TRBJ2-5,-,TRBV10-3,TGTGCCATCAGTGAGTCCGACCAAGAGACCCAGTACTTC,CAISESDQETQYF
-,TRBJ1-1,-,TRBV27,TGTGCCAGCAGCTTCGGGACAAAGGGGAACACTGAAGCTTTCTTT,CASSFGTKGNTEAFF
-,TRBJ2-3,few,TRBV19,TGTGCCAGTAGTCCACAGGGCACAGATACGCAGTATTTT,CASSPQGTDTQYF
TRBD2,TRBJ2-1,-,TRBV5-1,TGCGCCAGCAGCTTGGTCCTAGCGGGGCCAAGTATCGATGAGCAGTTCTTC,CASSLVLAGPSIDEQFF
TRBD1,TRBJ1-5,-,TRBV5-6,TGTGCCAGCAGCTTGGCAGGGGGCGGCAATCAGCCCCAGCATTTT,CASSLAGGGNQPQHF
-,TRBJ1-6,-,TRBV27,TGTGCCAGCAGTGTTCGACAGGACATTTTCTCACCCCTCCACTTT,CASSVRQDIFSPLHF
-,TRBJ1-5,few,TRBV15,TGTGCCACCAGCAGAGCCGAAGGGGTGAGCAATCAGCCCCAGCATTTT,CATSRAEGVSNQPQHF
-,TRBJ2-3,-,TRBV7-7,TGTGCTAGCAGCTTAGCACTAGGAGATACGCAGTATTTT,CASSLALGDTQYF
TRBD1,TRBJ1-5,-,TRBV2,TGTGCCAGCAGTCGAAGGACCCCACAGGGGGGCTCGAGCAATCAGCCCCAGCATTTT,CASSRRTPQGGSSNQPQHF
TRBD1,TRBJ2-2,-,TRBV7-9,TGTGCCAGCAGCTCCGCCGGGACAGGGGTGGGGGAGCTGTTTTTT,CASSSAGTGVGELFF
-,TRBJ2-3,once,TRBV5-1,TGCGCCAGCAGCTTGAGAGTCACAGATACGCAGTATTTT,CASSLRVTDTQYF
-,TRBJ2-1,-,TRBV7-6,TGTGCCAGCAGCAAAGCGGCAGAGGGTTGGTCGTACAATGAGCAGTTCTTC,CASSKAAEGWSYNEQFF
-,TRBJ1-4,-,TRBV25-1,TGTGCCAGCAGTGACGGCGGGGGCCGGGAAAAACTGTTTTTT,CASSDGGGREKLFF
TRBD1,TRBJ2-1,medium-sized,TRBV6-5,TGTGCCAGCAGCCTCCGGGACAGATTATACAATGAGCAGTTCTTC,CASSLRDRLYNEQFF
TRBD1,TRBJ1-5,-,TRBV6-1,TGTGCCAGCAGTGAAATGGGACAGGGTTCTCAGCCCCAGCATTTT,CASSEMGQGSQPQHF
TRBD1,TRBJ2-2,-,TRBV9,TGTGCCAGCAGCGTAGTGGCCGGGACAGGGGGCGCCGGGGAGCTGTTTTTT,CASSVVAGTGGAGELFF
TRBD1,TRBJ2-5,-,TRBV5-4,TGTGCCAGCAACCCAGGGACAGGGTGGGAACAAGAGACCCAGTACTTC,CASNPGTGWEQETQYF
TRBD1,TRBJ2-5,-,TRBV7-7,TGTGCTAGCAGCCGGGACAGCCAAGAGACCCAGTACTTC,CASSRDSQETQYF
-,TRBJ1-1,-,TRBV5-6,TGTGCCAGCAGCTTGATTCCAGGGGCGACTGAAGCTTTCTTT,CASSLIPGATEAFF
-,TRBJ1-2,-,TRBV6-1,TGTGCCAGCAGCCGCAACGGGGACTATGGCTACACCTTC,CASSRNGDYGYTF
-,TRBJ2-1,-,TRBV5-4,TGTGCCAGCAGCCGGTCTAGAACTACTGAGCAGTTCTTC,CASSRSRTTEQFF
-,TRBJ1-1,few,TRBV6-6,TGTGCCAGCAGTTACTTGACTAACACTGAAGCTTTCTTT,CASSYLTNTEAFF
TRBD1,TRBJ1-1,-,TRBV6-5,TGTGCCAGCAGTCCGACAGGCGCAGGGGGGGAAGCTTTCTTT,CASSPTGAGGEAFF
-,TRBJ2-5,-,TRBV27,TGTGCCAGCAGGCCCGACAATCAAGAGACCCAGTACTTC,CASRPDNQETQYF
TRBD2,TRBJ2-2,-,TRBV10-2,TGCGCCACTACCACCCACCCTAGCGGAGCTACCACCGGGGAGCTGTTTTTT,CATTTHPSGATTGELFF
-,TRBJ1-2,-,TRBV5-1,TGCGCCAGCAGCCCGAACTCGGGGGGCTCAGGAGTTGGCTACACCTTC,CASSPNSGGSGVGYTF
TRBD2,TRBJ2-5,-,TRBV7-2,TGTGCCAGCAGCTCCAGCGGGGGGGCCGCGGAGACCCAGTACTTC,CASSSSGGAAETQYF
TRBD1,TRBJ1-1,-,TRBV4-3,TGCGCCAGCAGCCATAGGACAGGACCAGGCACTGAAGCTTTCTTT,CASSHRTGPGTEAFF
TRBD2,TRBJ2-5,-,TRBV5-1,TGCGCCAGCAGCTTAGGCGGGGGGGCTAAAGAGACCCAGTACTTC,CASSLGGGAKETQYF
TRBD2,TRBJ2-1,-,TRBV11-3,TGTGCCAGCAGCCCCTCGAGACTAGCGGGGGGGGTCCAAGATGAGCAGTTCTTC,CASSPSRLAGGVQDEQFF
TRBD1,TRBJ2-1,-,TRBV19,TGTGCCAGTAGTATTCGGACAGGGTTATATGAGCAGTTCTTC,CASSIRTGLYEQFF
TRBD1,TRBJ2-3,-,TRBV10-3,TGTGCCATCAGGGTAGACAGGGTCATTGCAGATACGCAGTATTTT,CAIRVDRVIADTQYF
-,TRBJ1-6,-,TRBV15,TGTGCCACCAGCAGGGATTGGGGGGTATCGGAAAATTCACCCCTCCACTTT,CATSRDWGVSENSPLHF
TRBD2,TRBJ2-5,-,TRBV7-9,TGTGCCAGCAGCCCGTCCCTAGCGGGGGGGCCTCAAGAGACCCAGTACTTC,CASSPSLAGGPQETQYF
TRBD1,TRBJ2-2,-,TRBV5-4,TGTGCCAGCAGCCCTATTCCCGGGACAGGGGTCACCGGGGAGCTGTTTTTT,CASSPIPGTGVTGELFF